This passage covers 21 T cell receptor beta chains from one sample sequenced in a study of T-cell reconstitution after alpha-beta-depleted transplantation in children. Library preparation (for TCRbeta) was performed with unique molecular identifiers. TCRdb used MiXCR to reprocess the PCR reads, holding one entry per CDR3 protein. This sample has approximately 800,000 distinct CDR3 sequences, with 15% to 20% found just once. The input for sequencing was PBMCs, mostly from graft donor cells, taken 360 days after TCRalphabeta/CD19-depleted stem cell transplant. The receptors derive from a male patient under 18 who had a stem cell transplant for acute lymphoblastic leukemia, so the T cells may come from the graft donor.

This chain connects TRBV20-1 to TRBJ2-1; 13 nucleotides align to TRBD2. CDR3 length: 17 residues. Trimming cost V 3 bases and J 7 bases; bases outside gene matches: 12. Germline loops: CDR1 DFQATT, CDR2 SNEGSKA (reference sequence). The CDR3 region is CSASLLTSGRGSNEQFF. CDR3 sequence (DNA): TGCAGTGCTAGTCTACTTACTAGCGGGAGGGGAAGTAATGAGCAGTTCTTC.

The rearrangement links TRBV3-1 to TRBJ2-3; 8 positions agree with TRBD1. This CDR3 spans 15 amino acids. V lost 6 bases, J lost 10 bases, and 15 bases stayed unmatched. Per the germline V gene, CDR1 is LGHDT and CDR2 is YNNKEL (reference sequence). Here the CDR3 DNA reads TGTGCCAGCAGTCTGACAGGGGACGGCGGGATGGCGCAGTATTTT. Protein sequence: CASSLTGDGGMAQYF.

This clonotype occurred many times. The V and J genes are TRBV29-1 and TRBJ2-3, with 10 bases fitting TRBD2. Trimming took 7 bases from V and 5 from J; bases not matched to a gene: 12. CDR3 length: 15 amino acids. The germline gives CDR1 SQVTM, CDR2 ANQGSEA. DNA of the CDR3: TGCAGCGCCACGGGAGGGCTAGCGGGAGTAGATACGCAGTATTTT. Protein product: CSATGGLAGVDTQYF.

The sample holds a few counts of this clonotype. The V gene is TRBV6-1, the J gene TRBJ1-2, with D possibly TRBD1 on 6 matching bases. CDR3 size: 16 residues. The germline CDR1 and CDR2 sequences are MNHNS and SASEGT. V was shortened by 5 bases and J by 1 base, with 17 bases between the two germline ends. CDR3 protein: CASSLGGATFNYGYTF. CDR3 nucleotides: TGTGCCAGCAGTCTGGGGGGCGCCACTTTTAACTATGGCTACACCTTC.

Remarks on this clonotype: A read error is possible here, since a much larger clone lies one base away. The CDR3 bases are TGTGCCAGCAGCACCTCCCTTGGTAGCGGAAATGAGCAGTTCTTC. This encodes CASSTSLGSGNEQFF. The chain employs TRBV12-3 or TRBV12-4 and TRBJ2-1, with D tentatively TRBD2 (6 bases). CDR3 length: 15 residues. Trimming left V 6 bases short and J 7 bases short, with 19 bases between.

The chain employs TRBV7-2 and TRBJ2-7, with D possibly TRBD1 on 6 matching bases. Trimming took 5 bases from V and 4 from J, leaving 15 bases between them. The CDR3 totals 14 residues. Germline values: CDR1 SGHTA, CDR2 FQGNSA. The chain's CDR3 is CASSKQDRKYEQYF. CDR3 nucleotide sequence: TGTGCCAGCAGCAAACAGGACAGAAAATACGAGCAGTACTTC.

This clonotype occurred a few times. J is TRBJ2-5 and V is TRBV10-3; the match to TRBD1 covers 10 bases. This CDR3 is 13 amino acids long. Germline V gene data show CDR1 as ENHRY and CDR2 as SYGVKD. V lost 8 bases to trimming and J lost 3 bases; unmatched junction nucleotides: 3. CDR3 bases: TGTGCCATCGGACAGGGGGTGGAAGAGACCCAGTACTTC. Translation: CAIGQGVEETQYF.

This clonotype occurred many times. The chain uses TRBV5-1 and TRBJ2-1, with 13 bases identical to TRBD2. J was trimmed by 3 bases and V by 4 bases; bases with no gene match: 4. The germline CDR1 and CDR2 sequences are SGHRS and YFSETQ. CDR3 length equals 16 residues. Here the CDR3 DNA reads TGCGCCAGCAGCGCAAGGACTAGCGGGAGCTACAATGAGCAGTTCTTC. As protein: CASSARTSGSYNEQFF. Filled out from reference TRBV5-1 and TRBJ2-1, the complete variable domain reads KAGVTQTPRYLIKTRGQQVTLSCSPISGHRSVSWYQQTPGQGLQFLFEYFSETQRNKGNFPGRFSGRQFSNSRSEMNVSTLELGDSALYLCASSARTSGSYNEQFFGPGTRLTVL.

The rearrangement links TRBV3-1 to TRBJ2-2; D gene uncertain. Trimming left V 3 bases short and J 4 bases short, with 18 bases between. This CDR3 is built from 17 residues. Per the germline V gene, CDR1 is LGHDT and CDR2 is YNNKEL (reference sequence). The CDR3 DNA reads as TGTGCCAGCAGCCATTACCGCAGTAGGCCCCTCACCGGGGAGCTGTTTTTT. It is translated as CASSHYRSRPLTGELFF.

Here the CDR3 reads CASSLDRWRDGLETQYF. For the CDR3, the DNA is TGTGCCAGCAGCTTAGACCGGTGGAGGGACGGCCTTGAGACCCAGTACTTC. V usage is TRBV11-2 and J usage is TRBJ2-5; possible D gene TRBD2, 6 bases. Trimming left V 0 bases short and J 5 bases short, with 19 bases between. Per the germline V gene, CDR1 is SGHAT and CDR2 is FQNNGV. The CDR3 is 17 residues long.

This clonotype has more than one count but fewer than ten. This sequence joins TRBV20-1 and TRBJ2-3; D remains unclear. Trimming left V 0 bases short and J 6 bases short, with 7 bases between. Germline V lookup: CDR1 DFQATT, CDR2 SNEGSKA (reference sequence). The CDR3 covers 12 residues. The CDR3 DNA sequence: TGCAGTGCTAGAGATCAGTGGGATACGCAGTATTTT. Its protein is CSARDQWDTQYF.

This chain connects TRBV27 to TRBJ2-1; 8 positions agree with TRBD1. The ends lost 7 bases at V and 7 bases at J; junction bases unmatched: 9. The germline CDR1 and CDR2 sequences are MNHEY and SMNVEV (reference sequence). The CDR3 is made up of 14 amino acids. CDR3: CASNFQGAWNEQFF. For the CDR3, the DNA is TGTGCCAGCAACTTCCAGGGGGCATGGAATGAGCAGTTCTTC.

The chain joins TRBV25-1 to TRBJ2-3; D gene uncertain. Germline V lookup: CDR1 MGHDK, CDR2 SYGVNS. Deletions cut 10 bases from V and 2 bases from J, with 13 bases between. CDR3 length equals 13 residues. CDR3: CATTGPYTDTQYF. CDR3 bases: TGTGCCACCACTGGACCATACACAGATACGCAGTATTTT.

This chain connects TRBV27 to TRBJ2-3; tentative D call: TRBD2 (6 bases). The germline gives CDR1 MNHEY, CDR2 SMNVEV (reference sequence). V shed 3 bases and J shed 7 bases, with 11 bases lying between them. This CDR3 has 13 residues. CDR3 residues: CASSFSGVNTQYF. The CDR3 nucleotides are TGTGCCAGCAGTTTTAGCGGAGTGAATACGCAGTATTTT.

The gene calls are TRBV18 and TRBJ2-1; D gene unclear. V lost 3 bases, J lost 4 bases, and 7 bases lay in between. The CDR3 sequence is 13 residues long. CDR1 and CDR2 from the germline V gene are KGHSH and LQKENI. The CDR3 is CASSPVEYNEQFF. CDR3 bases: TGTGCCAGCTCACCCGTGGAATACAATGAGCAGTTCTTC.

This clonotype was picked up many times. The chain joins TRBV9 to TRBJ2-1; D possibly corresponds to TRBD1 (6 bases). CDR1 and CDR2 from the germline V gene are SGDLS and YYNGEE. This CDR3 has 14 residues. V lost 2 bases and J 3 bases, leaving 9 bases between the germline ends. CDR3 sequence (DNA): TGTGCCAGCAGCGTTGGGGACAACTACAATGAGCAGTTCTTC. Its protein product is CASSVGDNYNEQFF.

This chain connects TRBV6-5 to TRBJ2-3, with D uncertain. The ends were cut back, 0 bases at V and 0 bases at J, with 13 bases in the middle. The CDR3 loop spans 17 amino acids. Germline V lookup: CDR1 MNHEY, CDR2 SVGAGI. CDR3 sequence (DNA): TGTGCCAGCAGTTACTCAATCGGAGCGCCTAGCACAGATACGCAGTATTTT. Translating it yields CASSYSIGAPSTDTQYF.

The chain couples TRBV27 to TRBJ1-1; possibly TRBD1 for D (5 bases). Per the germline V gene, CDR1 is MNHEY and CDR2 is SMNVEV (reference sequence). Between the trimmed V and J ends, which lost 6 bases and 4 bases, there was a span of 9 bases. The CDR3 covers 12 residues. CDR3 in DNA: TGTGCCAGCAGAAAGGGGCGCACTGAAGCTTTCTTT. Amino acids: CASRKGRTEAFF.

This chain uses TRBV6-5 with TRBJ2-7, with 7 bases identical to TRBD1. In germline, CDR1 is MNHEY, CDR2 SVGAGI. The V gene end was trimmed by 4 bases and the J gene end by 2 bases; junction bases not matched to a gene: 11. This CDR3 contains 16 residues. CDR3 amino acids: CASSSTTRDRPYEQYF. CDR3 bases: TGTGCCAGCAGTTCGACGACCCGGGACAGACCCTACGAGCAGTACTTC.

In its sample, this clonotype was seen many times. V and J are TRBV7-6 and TRBJ2-7; unclear D gene. The CDR3 sequence is 11 residues long. Germline values: CDR1 SGHVS, CDR2 FNYEAQ. V was pared by 5 bases and J by 7 bases, with 9 bases between. The CDR3 sequence is CASSQATEQYF. CDR3 DNA sequence: TGTGCCAGCAGCCAAGCGACGGAGCAGTACTTC.

The CDR3 DNA reads TGCAGTCTGGGGCTTAATAAGACCGGGGAGCTGTTTTTT. This translates into CSLGLNKTGELFF. The chain is built from TRBV20-1 and TRBJ2-2, with D maybe TRBD1 (5 bases). The CDR3 loop spans 13 amino acids. Trimming left V 8 bases short and J 5 bases short, with 15 bases between. Germline CDR1 is DFQATT and CDR2 is SNEGSKA (reference sequence).